This T cell receptor (beta chain) is from a study of T-cell memory formation after mild COVID-19. For the study at large: The TCR clusters were mostly specific to one donor. Study-level results: Clones that contracted from day 15 to 85 were balanced CD4/CD8, while later expanders leaned CD4+. The study detected some responding clones in pre-infection memory, suggesting cross-reactive memory joined.

Constant-segment primers served in 5'RACE that generated TCR alpha and TCR beta cDNA libraries bearing sample barcodes and UMIs. TCRdb called the 5' RACE reads again in MiXCR, with one record for every CDR3 protein. Of some 450,000 distinct CDR3 sequences in the sample, approximately 19% are singletons; the top ten hold 20% to 25%. The germline V and J ends were trimmed by 1 base and 0 bases, with 10 bases remaining between them. Per germline, CDR1 SGHTA and CDR2 FQGNSA. The CDR3 runs to 15 residues. This clonotype was picked up a small number of times. Its antigen is still unknown. This chain links TRBV7-2 with TRBJ2-7; no clear D gene. This clonotype was obtained from a man younger than 30 who had mild COVID-19 (a few samples of this study predate the infection). Cell type and time point are not known. The specimen was PBMCs or a T cell subset sorted from them (not recorded which). DNA for the CDR3: TGTGCCAGCAGCTTAGATGGGCTAAGCTCCTACGAGCAGTACTTC. It yields the protein CASSLDGLSSYEQYF.